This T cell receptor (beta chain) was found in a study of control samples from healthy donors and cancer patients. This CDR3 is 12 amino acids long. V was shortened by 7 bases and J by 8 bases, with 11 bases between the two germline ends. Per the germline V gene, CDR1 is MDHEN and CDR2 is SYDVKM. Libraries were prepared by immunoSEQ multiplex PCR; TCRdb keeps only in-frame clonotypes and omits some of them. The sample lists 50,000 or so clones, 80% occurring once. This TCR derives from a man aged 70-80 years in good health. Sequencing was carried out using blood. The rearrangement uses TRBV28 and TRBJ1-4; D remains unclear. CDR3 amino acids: CASTRLREKLFF. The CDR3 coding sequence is TGTGCCAGCACCCGACTGAGGGAAAAACTGTTTTTT.